This is a list of T cell receptor beta chains from one sample in a study of T-cell memory formation after mild COVID-19. TCRdb passed the 5' RACE reads through MiXCR, listing each CDR3 protein once. This sample has about 340,000 distinct CDR3 sequences; about a sixth occur once, and the top ten carry 20% to 25%. The sample comprised PBMCs or a T cell subset sorted from them (not recorded which). These receptors all stem from a man aged 18 to 29 who had mild COVID-19 (a few samples of this study predate the infection). Cell type and time point are not known. Both conserved end residues are part of each CDR3.

V: TRBV12-3/TRBV12-4; CDR3: CASRGQVNTEAFF
V: TRBV20-1; CDR3: CSAPRGGQGSPGELFF
V: TRBV20-1; CDR3: CSASPLGNQPQHF
V: TRBV7-6; CDR3: CASSLRVSYPDSEYTYNEQFF
V: TRBV28; CDR3: CASSLFDWGAKNIQYF
V: TRBV2; CDR3: CASSGGGGETQYF
V: TRBV20-1; CDR3: CSASGTATGELFF
V: TRBV7-8; CDR3: CASSLVGPLGLQYF
V: TRBV14; CDR3: CASSQRASFVTLHF
V: TRBV20-1; CDR3: CSASASDNEAFF
V: TRBV7-3; CDR3: CASSPRSGELFF
V: TRBV12-3/TRBV12-4; CDR3: CASVLGRRGYNEQFF
V: TRBV7-9; CDR3: CASSLTGAGGMDTQYF
V: TRBV2; CDR3: CASRKDQETQYF
V: TRBV20-1; CDR3: CSVPQGYIEAFF
V: TRBV20-1; CDR3: CSAHDREAFF
V: TRBV2; CDR3: CASSFDRGLGNYGYTF
V: TRBV5-1; CDR3: CASSSRGTQETQYF
V: TRBV14; CDR3: CASSPIQGPTEAFF
V: TRBV5-4; CDR3: CASSWAGQGRPGELFF
V: TRBV6-2/TRBV6-3; CDR3: CARGGQGGNQPQHF
V: TRBV6-5; CDR3: CASSHDRGGAGELFF
V: TRBV7-9; CDR3: CASSPSGWAGTEAFF
V: TRBV5-6; CDR3: CASSLLTGVGSPLHF
V: TRBV20-1; CDR3: CSPSGGDREQYF
V: TRBV12-3/TRBV12-4; CDR3: CASSFSSSGNTIYF
V: TRBV7-9; CDR3: CASSDLAGETQYF
V: TRBV6-5; CDR3: CASRRLGTSYNEQFF
V: TRBV28; CDR3: CASMGNGGKLFF
V: TRBV6-4; CDR3: CARGPTMAFF
V: TRBV12-3/TRBV12-4; CDR3: CASSLMEETQYF
V: TRBV27; CDR3: CASSSHGLVETQYF
V: TRBV12-3/TRBV12-4; CDR3: CASSLETGYTF
V: TRBV19; CDR3: CASISGGASPNGDEQFF
V: TRBV24-1; CDR3: CATAGAQDTQYF
V: TRBV9; CDR3: CASSVGGTGSYGYTF
V: TRBV4-2; CDR3: CASSQEGPRKETQYF
V: TRBV30; CDR3: CAWSVQVQYEQYF
V: TRBV7-9; CDR3: CASSLQGDSPLHF
V: TRBV5-1; CDR3: CASSQGLAYNSPLHF
V: TRBV6-5; CDR3: CASSWGGIYEQYF
V: TRBV12-3/TRBV12-4; CDR3: CASSLFLRSYTF
V: TRBV5-1; CDR3: CASSLALNEQFF
V: TRBV7-2; CDR3: CASSLGPGFNTEAFF
V: TRBV27; CDR3: CASRQGATGNQPQHF
V: TRBV5-5; CDR3: CASRRDFYEQYF
V: TRBV9; CDR3: CASSVGQGEDTEAFF
V: TRBV5-1; CDR3: CASSLSGVSSYNEQFF
V: TRBV3-1; CDR3: CASSQRGIGAFF
V: TRBV29-1; CDR3: CSVQEGYSSYNEQFF
V: TRBV7-8; CDR3: CASSPPLGRAFF
V: TRBV11-2; CDR3: CASGIQEALGAFF
V: TRBV5-6; CDR3: CASSFVGYYGYTF